These 5 T cell receptor beta chains were all obtained from the same sample, sequenced in a study of OX40 agonist ivuxolimab in advanced cancers. Clones were sequenced by immunoSEQ multiplex PCR, and TCRdb holds only the in-frame ones, with some missing. The repertoire holds approximately 33,000 clones, with roughly nine tenths as singletons. Material: CD4+ or CD8+ T cells sorted from blood, obtained in a trial of the OX40 agonist ivuxolimab. All receptors derive from an adult with an advanced solid tumor such as melanoma, head and neck, liver or kidney cancer.

V gene TRBV28 combines with J gene TRBJ1-4; D possibly corresponds to TRBD1 (6 bases). The V gene's germline CDR1 is MDHEN and CDR2 SYDVKM. V lost 5 bases to trimming and J lost 7 bases, with 11 bases between them. This CDR3 has 13 amino acids. The CDR3 protein is CASSTGQGEKLFF. In DNA, the CDR3 is TGTGCCAGCAGTACAGGGCAGGGTGAAAAACTGTTTTTT.

The V and J genes are TRBV5-1 and TRBJ2-1; unclear D gene. This CDR3 is 15 amino acids long. Looked up from germline, CDR1 is SGHRS and CDR2 is YFSETQ. V lost 0 bases and J lost 1, with 8 bases in between. The CDR3 loop is CASSLEAHSYNEQFF. In DNA, the CDR3 is TGCGCCAGCAGCTTGGAAGCCCATTCCTACAATGAGCAGTTCTTC.

This clone was found once. V usage is TRBV6-5 and J usage is TRBJ2-7, with a possible D match to TRBD2 (6 bases). The germline gives CDR1 MNHEY, CDR2 SVGAGI. Trimming removed 3 bases from V and 4 bases from J, with 7 bases in between. The CDR3 length is 12 residues. The CDR3 loop is CASSYAGYEQYF. The CDR3 nucleotides are TGTGCCAGCAGTTATGCGGGATACGAGCAGTACTTC.

The rearrangement joins TRBV27 to TRBJ1-5; D is perhaps TRBD1 (6 bases). Germline lookup yields CDR1 MNHEY and CDR2 SMNVEV (reference sequence). The CDR3 runs 15 residues. Trimming left V 6 bases short and J 0 bases short, with 12 bases between. CDR3 DNA sequence: TGTGCCAGCAGCCGGGGGCTCTATAGCAATCAGCCCCAGCATTTT. This sequence encodes CASSRGLYSNQPQHF.

The gene calls are TRBV19 and TRBJ1-5, with 7 bases fitting TRBD1. V shed 1 base and J 7 bases; nucleotides not matched to a gene: 1. CDR3 length equals 13 residues. The V gene's germline CDR1 is LNHDA and CDR2 SQIVND (reference sequence). CDR3 sequence reads: CASSIGQGQPQHF. Here the CDR3 DNA reads TGTGCCAGTAGTATAGGACAGGGACAGCCCCAGCATTTT.